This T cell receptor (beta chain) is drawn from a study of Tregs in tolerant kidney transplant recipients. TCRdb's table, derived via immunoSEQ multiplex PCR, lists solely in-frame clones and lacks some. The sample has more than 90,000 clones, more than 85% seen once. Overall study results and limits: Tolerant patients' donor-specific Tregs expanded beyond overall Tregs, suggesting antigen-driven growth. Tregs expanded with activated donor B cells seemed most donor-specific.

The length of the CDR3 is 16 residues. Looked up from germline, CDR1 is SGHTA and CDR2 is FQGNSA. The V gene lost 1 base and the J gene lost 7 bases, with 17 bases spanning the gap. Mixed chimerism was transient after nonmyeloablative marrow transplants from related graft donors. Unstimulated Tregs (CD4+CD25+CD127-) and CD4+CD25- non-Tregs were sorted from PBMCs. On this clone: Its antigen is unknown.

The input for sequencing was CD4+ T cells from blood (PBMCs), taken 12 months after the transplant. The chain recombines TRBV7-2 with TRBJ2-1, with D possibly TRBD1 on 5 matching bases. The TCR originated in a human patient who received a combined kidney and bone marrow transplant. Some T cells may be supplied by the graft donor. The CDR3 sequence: CASSLGGQGRWNEQFF. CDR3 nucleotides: TGTGCCAGCAGCTTAGGAGGACAAGGTAGGTGGAATGAGCAGTTCTTC.